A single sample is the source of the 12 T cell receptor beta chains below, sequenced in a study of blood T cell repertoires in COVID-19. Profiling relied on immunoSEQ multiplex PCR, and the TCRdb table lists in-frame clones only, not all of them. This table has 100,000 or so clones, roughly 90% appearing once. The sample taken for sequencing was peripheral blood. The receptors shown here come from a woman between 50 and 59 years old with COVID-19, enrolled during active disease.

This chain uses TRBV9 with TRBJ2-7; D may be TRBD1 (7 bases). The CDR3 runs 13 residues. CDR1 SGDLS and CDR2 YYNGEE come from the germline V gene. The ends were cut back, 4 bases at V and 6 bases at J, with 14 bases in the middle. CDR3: CASSPRQGGEQYF. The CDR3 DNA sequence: TGTGCCAGCAGCCCCCGACAGGGAGGCGAGCAGTACTTC.

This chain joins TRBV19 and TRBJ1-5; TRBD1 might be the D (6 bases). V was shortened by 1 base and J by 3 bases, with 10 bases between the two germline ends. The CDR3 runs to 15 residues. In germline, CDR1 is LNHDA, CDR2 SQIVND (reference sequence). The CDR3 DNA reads TGTGCCAGTAGTATAGGTGGACAGTTCAATCAGCCCCAGCATTTT. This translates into CASSIGGQFNQPQHF.

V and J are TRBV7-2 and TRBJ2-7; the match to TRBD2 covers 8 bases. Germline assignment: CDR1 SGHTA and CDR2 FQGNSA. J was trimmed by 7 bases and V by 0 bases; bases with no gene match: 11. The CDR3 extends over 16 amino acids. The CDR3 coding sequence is TGTGCCAGCAGCTTAGCAGATGGGACTAGAAGGGGAGAGCAGTACTTC. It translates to CASSLADGTRRGEQYF.

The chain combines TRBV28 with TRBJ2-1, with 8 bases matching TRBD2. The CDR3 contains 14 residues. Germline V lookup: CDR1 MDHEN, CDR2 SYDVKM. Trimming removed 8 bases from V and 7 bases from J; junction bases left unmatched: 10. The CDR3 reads CASLSQRGWNEQFF. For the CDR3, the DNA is TGTGCCAGCCTTTCCCAGCGGGGGTGGAATGAGCAGTTCTTC.

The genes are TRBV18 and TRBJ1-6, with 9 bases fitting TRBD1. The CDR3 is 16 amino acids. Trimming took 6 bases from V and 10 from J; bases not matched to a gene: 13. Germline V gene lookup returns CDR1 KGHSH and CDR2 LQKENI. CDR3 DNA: TGTGCCAGCTCTCCTTATTGGACAGGGGTCGAGTCACCCCTCCACTTT. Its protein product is CASSPYWTGVESPLHF.

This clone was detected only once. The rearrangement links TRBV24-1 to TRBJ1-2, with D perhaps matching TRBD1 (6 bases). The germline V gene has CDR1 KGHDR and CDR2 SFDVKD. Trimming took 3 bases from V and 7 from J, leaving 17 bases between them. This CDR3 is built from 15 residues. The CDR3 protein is CATSDDTGSRSGYTF. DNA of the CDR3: TGTGCCACCAGTGATGACACAGGGAGTCGGAGTGGCTACACCTTC.

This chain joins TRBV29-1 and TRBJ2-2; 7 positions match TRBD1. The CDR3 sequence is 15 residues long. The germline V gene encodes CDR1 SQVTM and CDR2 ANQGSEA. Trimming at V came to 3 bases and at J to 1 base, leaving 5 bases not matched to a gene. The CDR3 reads CSVDVGTVNTGELFF. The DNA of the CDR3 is TGCAGCGTTGATGTCGGGACAGTGAACACCGGGGAGCTGTTTTTT.

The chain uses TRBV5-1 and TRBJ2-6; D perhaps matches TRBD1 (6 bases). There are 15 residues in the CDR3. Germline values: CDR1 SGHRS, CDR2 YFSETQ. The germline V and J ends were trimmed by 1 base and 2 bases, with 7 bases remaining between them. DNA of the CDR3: TGCGCCAGCAGCTTGAGACAGGCTGGGGCCAACGTCCTGACTTTC. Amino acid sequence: CASSLRQAGANVLTF.

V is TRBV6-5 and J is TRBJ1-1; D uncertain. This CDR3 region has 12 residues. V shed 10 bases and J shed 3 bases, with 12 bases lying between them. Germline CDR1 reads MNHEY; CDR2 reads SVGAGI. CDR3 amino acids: CATRREYTEAFF. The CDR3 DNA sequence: TGTGCCACTAGGAGGGAGTACACTGAAGCTTTCTTT.

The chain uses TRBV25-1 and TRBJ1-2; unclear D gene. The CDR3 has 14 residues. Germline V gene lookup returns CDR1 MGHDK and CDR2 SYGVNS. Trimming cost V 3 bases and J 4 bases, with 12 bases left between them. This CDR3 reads CASSDRDIFYGYTF. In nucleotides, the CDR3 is TGTGCCAGCAGTGATCGTGACATCTTCTATGGCTACACCTTC.

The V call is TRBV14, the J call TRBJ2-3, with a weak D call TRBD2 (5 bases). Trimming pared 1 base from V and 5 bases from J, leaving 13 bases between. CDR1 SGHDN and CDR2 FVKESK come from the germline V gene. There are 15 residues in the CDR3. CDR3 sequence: CASSQGERWGDTQYF. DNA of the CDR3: TGTGCCAGCAGCCAAGGGGAGCGGTGGGGAGATACGCAGTATTTT.

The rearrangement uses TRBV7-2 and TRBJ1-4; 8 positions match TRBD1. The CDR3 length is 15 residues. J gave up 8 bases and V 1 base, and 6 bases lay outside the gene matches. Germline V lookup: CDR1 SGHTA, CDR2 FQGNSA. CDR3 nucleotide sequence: TGTGCCAGCAGCTTAGGTGACAGGGGAAGAGAAAAACTGTTTTTT. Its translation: CASSLGDRGREKLFF.